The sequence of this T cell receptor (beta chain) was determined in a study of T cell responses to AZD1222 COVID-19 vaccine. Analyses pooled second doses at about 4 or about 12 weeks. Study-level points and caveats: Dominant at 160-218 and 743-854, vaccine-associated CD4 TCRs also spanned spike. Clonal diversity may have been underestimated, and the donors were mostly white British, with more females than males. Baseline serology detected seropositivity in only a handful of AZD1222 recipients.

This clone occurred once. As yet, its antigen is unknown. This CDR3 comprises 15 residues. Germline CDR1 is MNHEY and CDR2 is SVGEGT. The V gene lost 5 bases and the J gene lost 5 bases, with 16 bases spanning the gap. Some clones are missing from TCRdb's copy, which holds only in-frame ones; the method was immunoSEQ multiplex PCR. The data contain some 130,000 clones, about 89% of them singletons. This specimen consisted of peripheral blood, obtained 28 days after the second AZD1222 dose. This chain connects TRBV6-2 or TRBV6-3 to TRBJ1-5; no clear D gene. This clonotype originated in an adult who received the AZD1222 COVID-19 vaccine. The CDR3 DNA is TGTGCCAGCAGTCCGCCGGGCTTTGGCTATCAGCCCCAGCATTTT. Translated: CASSPPGFGYQPQHF.